This TCR beta chain was sequenced during a study of T cells in Graves' hyperthyroidism and ophthalmopathy. This clonotype occurred many times. Its antigen is as yet unknown. V was pared by 0 bases and J by 7 bases, with 13 bases between. This CDR3 has 16 residues. CDR1 is SGHAT and CDR2 is FQNNGV in the germline V gene. The study's findings and limits: Expanded thyroid clonotypes (above 0.001) were mostly also found in blood.

What was amplified from RNA transcripts were TCR beta CDR3 regions. When the TCR CDR3 underwent first-round RT-PCR, the HTBI primer set was used. TCRdb re-derived calls from the multiplex PCR reads in MiXCR, one entry per CDR3 protein. The table includes 400,000 or so distinct CDR3 sequences, about 16% detected once. The sequence was obtained from a woman in her sixties or seventies with Graves' ophthalmopathy. The sample consisted of blood. J is TRBJ1-6 and V is TRBV11-2; D is undetermined. CDR3 nucleotide sequence: TGTGCCAGCAGCTTAGAGGGAGGCGTCAGAAATTCACCCCTCCACTTT. It translates to CASSLEGGVRNSPLHF.